The clone carrying this T cell receptor beta chain came up a few times. Its antigen remains unknown. This record belongs to a study of neurological immune-mediated disorders. Germline-derived CDR1 and CDR2 are WSHSY and SAAADI. The CDR3 consists of 14 residues. The V gene lost 2 bases and the J gene lost 2 bases, with 9 bases spanning the gap. Sorted libraries came from about a million CD4+ or CD8+ T cells. Study-level points and caveats: Private repertoires in all groups were suggested by the finding that expanded clones across subjects shared no CDR3 amino acid sequences.

From the 5' RACE reads, TCRdb called clonotypes with MiXCR, one entry per CDR3 protein. The table includes tens of thousands of distinct CDR3 sequences, 5.8% detected once. This sequence was found in a woman aged 18-29 years with multiple sclerosis. The sequencing sample was made of CD4+ T cells from blood. The chain uses TRBV10-2 and TRBJ1-2; D uncertain. The CDR3 is CASSEELTNYGYTF. The CDR3 DNA sequence: TGCGCCAGCAGTGAGGAACTAACGAACTATGGCTACACCTTC.